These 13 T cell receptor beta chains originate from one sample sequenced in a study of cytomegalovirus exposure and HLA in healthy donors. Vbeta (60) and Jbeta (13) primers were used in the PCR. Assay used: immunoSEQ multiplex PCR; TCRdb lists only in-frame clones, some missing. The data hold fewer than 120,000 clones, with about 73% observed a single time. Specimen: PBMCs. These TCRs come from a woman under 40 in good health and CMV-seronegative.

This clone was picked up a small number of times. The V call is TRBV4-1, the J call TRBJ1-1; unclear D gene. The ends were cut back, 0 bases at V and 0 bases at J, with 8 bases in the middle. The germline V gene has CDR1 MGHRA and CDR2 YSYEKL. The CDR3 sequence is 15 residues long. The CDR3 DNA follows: TGCGCCAGCAGCCAAGAAACCGCGATGAACACTGAAGCTTTCTTT. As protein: CASSQETAMNTEAFF.

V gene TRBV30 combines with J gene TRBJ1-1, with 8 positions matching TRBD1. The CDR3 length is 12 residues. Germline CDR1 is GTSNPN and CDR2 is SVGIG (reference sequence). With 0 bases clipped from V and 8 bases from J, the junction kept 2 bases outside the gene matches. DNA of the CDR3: TGTGCCTGGAGTGTAGGGACAGGAGAAGCTTTCTTT. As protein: CAWSVGTGEAFF.

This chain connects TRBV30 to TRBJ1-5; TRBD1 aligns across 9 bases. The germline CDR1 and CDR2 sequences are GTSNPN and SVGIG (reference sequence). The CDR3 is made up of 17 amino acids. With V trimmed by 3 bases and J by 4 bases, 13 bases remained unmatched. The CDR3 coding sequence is TGTGCCTGGAGCGGCGGATCGGGGACAGGGAATAATCAGCCCCAGCATTTT. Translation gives CAWSGGSGTGNNQPQHF.

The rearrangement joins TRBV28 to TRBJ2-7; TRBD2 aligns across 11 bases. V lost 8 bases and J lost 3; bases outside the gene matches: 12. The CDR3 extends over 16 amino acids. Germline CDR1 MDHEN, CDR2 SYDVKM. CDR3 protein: CASRDRALAGGYEQYF. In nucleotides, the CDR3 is TGTGCCAGCCGGGACAGGGCCCTAGCGGGAGGCTACGAGCAGTACTTC. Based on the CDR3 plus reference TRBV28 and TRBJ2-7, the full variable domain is DVKVTQSSRYLVKRTGEKVFLECVQDMDHENMFWYRQDPGLGLRLIYFSYDVKMKEKGDIPEGYSVSREKKERFSLILESASTNQTSMYLCASRDRALAGGYEQYFGPGTRLTVT.

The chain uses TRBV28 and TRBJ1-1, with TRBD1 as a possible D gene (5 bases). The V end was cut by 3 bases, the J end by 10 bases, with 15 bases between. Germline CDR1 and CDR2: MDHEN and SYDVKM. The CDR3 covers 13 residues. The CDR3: CASSLGGAGRAFF. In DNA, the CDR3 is TGTGCCAGCAGTTTGGGAGGGGCTGGAAGAGCTTTCTTT. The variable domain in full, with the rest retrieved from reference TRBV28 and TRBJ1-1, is DVKVTQSSRYLVKRTGEKVFLECVQDMDHENMFWYRQDPGLGLRLIYFSYDVKMKEKGDIPEGYSVSREKKERFSLILESASTNQTSMYLCASSLGGAGRAFFGQGTRLTVV.

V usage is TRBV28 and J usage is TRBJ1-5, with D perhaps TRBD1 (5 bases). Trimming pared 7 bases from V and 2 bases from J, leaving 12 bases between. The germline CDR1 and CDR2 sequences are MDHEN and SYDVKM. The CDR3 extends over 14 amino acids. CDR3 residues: CASTEQTGNQPQHF. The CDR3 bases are TGTGCCAGCACTGAGCAGACAGGCAATCAGCCCCAGCATTTT.

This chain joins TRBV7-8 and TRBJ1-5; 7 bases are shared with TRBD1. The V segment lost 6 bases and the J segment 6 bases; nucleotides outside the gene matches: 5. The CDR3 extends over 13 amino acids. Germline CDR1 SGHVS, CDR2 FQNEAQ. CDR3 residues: CASSGQGGQPQHF. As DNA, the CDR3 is TGTGCCAGCAGTGGCCAGGGGGGTCAGCCCCAGCATTTT.

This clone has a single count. This chain's CDR3 is CSVQNPLPSTDTQYF. The DNA of the CDR3 is TGCAGCGTTCAAAACCCACTACCAAGCACAGATACGCAGTATTTT. V is TRBV29-1 and J is TRBJ2-3, with no clear D. Trimming removed 5 bases from V and 0 bases from J, with 15 bases in between. The CDR3 consists of 15 residues. Germline CDR1 and CDR2: SQVTM and ANQGSEA.

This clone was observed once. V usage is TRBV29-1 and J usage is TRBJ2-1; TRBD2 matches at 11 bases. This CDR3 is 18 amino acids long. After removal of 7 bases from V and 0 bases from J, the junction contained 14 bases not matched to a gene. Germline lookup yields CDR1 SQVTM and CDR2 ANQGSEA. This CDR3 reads CSAQGGLAGESSYNEQFF. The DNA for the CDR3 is TGCAGCGCCCAGGGCGGACTAGCGGGCGAGAGCTCCTACAATGAGCAGTTCTTC.

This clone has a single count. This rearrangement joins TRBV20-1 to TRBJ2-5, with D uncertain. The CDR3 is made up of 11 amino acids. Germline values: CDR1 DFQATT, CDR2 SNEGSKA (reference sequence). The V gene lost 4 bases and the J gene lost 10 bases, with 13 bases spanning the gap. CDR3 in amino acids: CSANELSRQYF. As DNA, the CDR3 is TGCAGTGCTAATGAGCTCTCGCGCCAGTACTTC.

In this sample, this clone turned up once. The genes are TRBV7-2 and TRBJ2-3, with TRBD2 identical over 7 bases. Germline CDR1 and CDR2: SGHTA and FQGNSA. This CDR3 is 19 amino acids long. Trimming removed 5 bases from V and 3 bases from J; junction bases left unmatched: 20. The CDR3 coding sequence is TGTGCCAGCAGCCCCCGCGTCGGAGCGGGAACAAAGTCGACAGATACGCAGTATTTT. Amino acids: CASSPRVGAGTKSTDTQYF.

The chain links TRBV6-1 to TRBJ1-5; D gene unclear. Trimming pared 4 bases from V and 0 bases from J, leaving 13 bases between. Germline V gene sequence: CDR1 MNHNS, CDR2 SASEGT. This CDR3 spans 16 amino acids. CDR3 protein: CASSVTVAVSNQPQHF. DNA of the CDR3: TGTGCCAGCAGTGTTACTGTCGCGGTTAGCAATCAGCCCCAGCATTTT.

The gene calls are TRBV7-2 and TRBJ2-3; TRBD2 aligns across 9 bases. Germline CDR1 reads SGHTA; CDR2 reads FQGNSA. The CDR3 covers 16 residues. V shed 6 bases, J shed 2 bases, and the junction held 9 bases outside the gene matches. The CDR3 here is CASRPAGTSNTDTQYF. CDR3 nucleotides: TGTGCCAGCAGGCCGGCCGGGACTAGCAACACAGATACGCAGTATTTT.